This TCR beta chain is from a study of T cells in Graves' hyperthyroidism and ophthalmopathy. At the level of the study: Peripheral blood collection took place at initial diagnosis, before any treatment. The study, taken as a whole, reports: Clonotypes that were expanded in thyroid above 0.001 mostly appeared in blood too. Ophthalmopathy and stable hyperthyroidism were separated by a 13 V-J model.

When ophthalmopathy did not progress within 18 months, Graves' hyperthyroidism was considered stable. This clonotype showed up many times. Antigen: not known. This could be a read error, since a much larger clone is one nucleotide away. The investigators amplified TCR beta CDR3 regions from RNA transcripts. The primer set for the first-round RT-PCR of the TCR CDR3 was HTBI. In TCRdb, the multiplex PCR reads were re-called with MiXCR into one record per CDR3 protein. This table has approximately 590,000 distinct CDR3 sequences, less than 20% appearing once. The CDR3 spans 12 residues. Germline CDR1 reads SGHVS; CDR2 reads FQNEAQ. V lost 2 bases, J lost 2 bases, and 4 bases lay in between.

The sequenced material came from blood. This clonotype originated in a woman aged 30 to 39 with Graves' hyperthyroidism. The rearrangement joins TRBV7-8 to TRBJ2-7; D remains ambiguous. CDR3 residues: CASSLQPYEQYF. CDR3 DNA sequence: TGTGCCAGCAGCTTACAGCCCTACGAGCAGTACTTC.